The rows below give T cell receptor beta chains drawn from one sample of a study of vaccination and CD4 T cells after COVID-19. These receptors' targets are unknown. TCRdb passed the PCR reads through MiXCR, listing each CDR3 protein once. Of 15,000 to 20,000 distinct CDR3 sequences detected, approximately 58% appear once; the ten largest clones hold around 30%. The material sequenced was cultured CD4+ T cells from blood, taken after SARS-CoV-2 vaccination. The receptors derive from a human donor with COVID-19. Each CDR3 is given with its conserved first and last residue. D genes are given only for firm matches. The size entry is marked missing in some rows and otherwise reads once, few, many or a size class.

CDR3 DNA: TGTGCCAGTAGAAGCGGGGGGGCCACTTCGACCCAGTACTTC
CDR3 protein: CASRSGGATSTQYF
J gene: TRBJ2-5
D gene: TRBD2
V gene: TRBV19
clone size: -

CDR3 DNA: TGTGCCAGCAGCGGACGGAATAACTATGGCTACACCTTC
CDR3 protein: CASSGRNNYGYTF
J gene: TRBJ1-2
D gene: -
V gene: TRBV11-3
clone size: -

CDR3 DNA: TGTGCCAGCAGTTTAACTCCCCAACCCACCTACGAGCAGTACTTC
CDR3 protein: CASSLTPQPTYEQYF
J gene: TRBJ2-7
D gene: -
V gene: TRBV6-5
clone size: -

CDR3 DNA: TGTGCCAGCAGTCTGGGGGGCGGGGCTAATTCACCCCTCCACTTT
CDR3 protein: CASSLGGGANSPLHF
J gene: TRBJ1-6
D gene: -
V gene: TRBV12-3/TRBV12-4
clone size: -

CDR3 DNA: TGTGCCAGCAGTGAACCAGGGGGCACGAACACCGGGGAGCTGTTTTTT
CDR3 protein: CASSEPGGTNTGELFF
J gene: TRBJ2-2
D gene: TRBD1
V gene: TRBV25-1
clone size: few

CDR3 DNA: TGTGCCAGCAGCTTCAGAGGGAGGGTCGCCGAAGCTTTCTTT
CDR3 protein: CASSFRGRVAEAFF
J gene: TRBJ1-1
D gene: -
V gene: TRBV11-2
clone size: few

CDR3 DNA: TGTGCCAGCAACGTGGCGGGGCAAGAGACCCAGTACTTC
CDR3 protein: CASNVAGQETQYF
J gene: TRBJ2-5
D gene: -
V gene: TRBV7-9
clone size: few

CDR3 DNA: TGTGCCAGCGGGCCTGGGCCGAACACTGAAGCTTTCTTT
CDR3 protein: CASGPGPNTEAFF
J gene: TRBJ1-1
D gene: -
V gene: TRBV2
clone size: -

CDR3 DNA: TGTGCCAGCAGCGTCAGGGGCAATCAGCCCCAGCATTTT
CDR3 protein: CASSVRGNQPQHF
J gene: TRBJ1-5
D gene: -
V gene: TRBV9
clone size: -

CDR3 DNA: TGCAGTGCCAATCGGGGGGCTGGTGAGGGCTACACCTTC
CDR3 protein: CSANRGAGEGYTF
J gene: TRBJ1-2
D gene: -
V gene: TRBV20-1
clone size: -

CDR3 DNA: TGTGCCAGTAGTGGCGATAATTCACCCCTCCACTTT
CDR3 protein: CASSGDNSPLHF
J gene: TRBJ1-6
D gene: -
V gene: TRBV19
clone size: once

CDR3 DNA: TGTGCCAGCAGACGACAGGGCCCCGGGGAGCTGTTTTTT
CDR3 protein: CASRRQGPGELFF
J gene: TRBJ2-2
D gene: TRBD1
V gene: TRBV6-1
clone size: -

CDR3 DNA: TGCAGTGCTAGACCAGACAGGGTATCGGGACCCCTCCACTTT
CDR3 protein: CSARPDRVSGPLHF
J gene: TRBJ1-6
D gene: TRBD1
V gene: TRBV20-1
clone size: -

CDR3 DNA: TGTGCCACCAGCAGGGAATTGGAGACCCAGTACTTC
CDR3 protein: CATSRELETQYF
J gene: TRBJ2-5
D gene: -
V gene: TRBV15
clone size: few

CDR3 DNA: TGTGCCAGCAGTACGGAGACGTGGGAGCAGTACTTC
CDR3 protein: CASSTETWEQYF
J gene: TRBJ2-7
D gene: -
V gene: TRBV7-6
clone size: -

CDR3 DNA: TGCAGTGCTAGAGTTCCGTCGGGACAAAATTCACCCCTCCACTTT
CDR3 protein: CSARVPSGQNSPLHF
J gene: TRBJ1-6
D gene: -
V gene: TRBV20-1
clone size: -

CDR3 DNA: TGTGCCAGCAGCCTAGGGACGGTGCAGAACACTGAAGCTTTCTTT
CDR3 protein: CASSLGTVQNTEAFF
J gene: TRBJ1-1
D gene: -
V gene: TRBV7-9
clone size: -

CDR3 DNA: TGTGCCAGCAGTGAATGGAGGGGCGATACGCAGTATTTT
CDR3 protein: CASSEWRGDTQYF
J gene: TRBJ2-3
D gene: -
V gene: TRBV25-1
clone size: -

CDR3 DNA: TGTGCCAGCAGTGAAGCGTCTCTTCTGGGAATCGAGAACTTT
CDR3 protein: CASSEASLLGIENF
J gene: TRBJ1-6
D gene: -
V gene: TRBV6-1
clone size: -

CDR3 DNA: TGTGCCAGCAGTCCAACCGGGGCAGGCTCTAACTATGGCTACACCTTC
CDR3 protein: CASSPTGAGSNYGYTF
J gene: TRBJ1-2
D gene: -
V gene: TRBV6-1
clone size: -

CDR3 DNA: TGTGCCAGCAGCCTATTGGTAGCGGGGGTTGGTGAGACCCAGTACTTC
CDR3 protein: CASSLLVAGVGETQYF
J gene: TRBJ2-5
D gene: TRBD2
V gene: TRBV7-6
clone size: -

CDR3 DNA: TGCAGTGCTAGGCGGCTGGGTCTCTCCTATAATTCACCCCTCCACTTT
CDR3 protein: CSARRLGLSYNSPLHF
J gene: TRBJ1-6
D gene: -
V gene: TRBV20-1
clone size: -

CDR3 DNA: TGCAGTGCTAGAGATCCCACGCAGGGTCAAGAGACCCAGTACTTC
CDR3 protein: CSARDPTQGQETQYF
J gene: TRBJ2-5
D gene: -
V gene: TRBV20-1
clone size: few

CDR3 DNA: TGTGCCAGCAGCTTAGGGCTTCAGGGGAGCACAGATACGCAGTATTTT
CDR3 protein: CASSLGLQGSTDTQYF
J gene: TRBJ2-3
D gene: -
V gene: TRBV7-3
clone size: -